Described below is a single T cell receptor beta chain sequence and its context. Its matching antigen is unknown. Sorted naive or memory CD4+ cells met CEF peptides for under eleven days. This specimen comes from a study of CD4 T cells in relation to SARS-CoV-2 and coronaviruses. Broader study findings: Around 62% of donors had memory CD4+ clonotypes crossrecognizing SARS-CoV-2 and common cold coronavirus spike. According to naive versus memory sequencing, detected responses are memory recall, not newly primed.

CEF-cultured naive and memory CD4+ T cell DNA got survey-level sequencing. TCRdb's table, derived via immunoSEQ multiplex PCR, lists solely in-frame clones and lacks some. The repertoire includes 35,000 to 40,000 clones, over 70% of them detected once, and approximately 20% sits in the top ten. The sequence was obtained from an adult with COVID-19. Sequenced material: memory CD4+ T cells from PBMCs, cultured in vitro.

The chain's CDR3 is CASSRTSASPSSTDTQYF. CDR3 DNA sequence: TGTGCCAGCAGCCGCACTAGCGCGAGTCCCTCTAGCACAGATACGCAGTATTTT. The chain links TRBV9 to TRBJ2-3; TRBD2 agrees at 7 bases. The germline gives CDR1 SGDLS, CDR2 YYNGEE. With V trimmed by 4 bases and J by 0 bases, 14 bases remained unmatched. This CDR3 region has 18 residues.